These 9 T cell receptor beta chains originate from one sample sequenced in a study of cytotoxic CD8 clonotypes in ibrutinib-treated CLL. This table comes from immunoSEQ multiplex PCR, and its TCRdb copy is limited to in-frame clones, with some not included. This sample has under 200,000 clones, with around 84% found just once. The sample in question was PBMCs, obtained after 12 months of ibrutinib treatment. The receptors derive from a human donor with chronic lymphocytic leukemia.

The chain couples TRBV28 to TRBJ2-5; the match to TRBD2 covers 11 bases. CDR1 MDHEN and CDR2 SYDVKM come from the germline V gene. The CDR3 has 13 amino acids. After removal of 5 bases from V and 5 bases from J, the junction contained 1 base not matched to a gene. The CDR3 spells CASSASGRETQYF. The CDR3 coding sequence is TGTGCCAGCAGTGCTAGCGGGAGGGAGACCCAGTACTTC. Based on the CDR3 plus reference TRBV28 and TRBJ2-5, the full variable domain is DVKVTQSSRYLVKRTGEKVFLECVQDMDHENMFWYRQDPGLGLRLIYFSYDVKMKEKGDIPEGYSVSREKKERFSLILESASTNQTSMYLCASSASGRETQYFGPGTRLLVL.

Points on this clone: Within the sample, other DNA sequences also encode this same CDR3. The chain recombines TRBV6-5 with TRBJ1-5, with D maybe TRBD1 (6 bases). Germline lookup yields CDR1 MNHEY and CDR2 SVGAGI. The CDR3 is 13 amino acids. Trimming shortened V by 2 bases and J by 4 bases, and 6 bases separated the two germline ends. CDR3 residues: CASSYRGNQPQHF. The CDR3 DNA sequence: TGTGCCAGCAGTTACAGGGGGAATCAGCCCCAGCATTTT.

The CDR3 DNA reads as TGTGCCAGTAAGGGACTAGCGGGTTACAATGAGCAGTTCTTC. This translates into CASKGLAGYNEQFF. The V call is TRBV19, the J call TRBJ2-1; 12 bases fit TRBD2. The CDR3 contains 14 residues. Trimming took 7 bases from V and 4 from J; bases not matched to a gene: 2. Germline-derived CDR1 and CDR2 are LNHDA and SQIVND (reference sequence).

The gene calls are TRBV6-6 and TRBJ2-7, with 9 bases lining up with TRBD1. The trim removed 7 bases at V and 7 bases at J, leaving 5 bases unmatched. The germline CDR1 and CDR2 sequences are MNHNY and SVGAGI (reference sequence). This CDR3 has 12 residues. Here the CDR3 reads CASTRDRDEQYF. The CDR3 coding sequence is TGTGCCAGCACTCGGGACAGGGATGAGCAGTACTTC.

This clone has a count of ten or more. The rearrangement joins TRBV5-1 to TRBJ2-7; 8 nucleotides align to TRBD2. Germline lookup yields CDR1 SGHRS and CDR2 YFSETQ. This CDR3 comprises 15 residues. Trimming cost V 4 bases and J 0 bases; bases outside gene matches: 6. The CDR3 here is CASSPLAGSSYEQYF. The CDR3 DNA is TGCGCCAGCAGCCCATTAGCGGGGAGCTCCTACGAGCAGTACTTC.

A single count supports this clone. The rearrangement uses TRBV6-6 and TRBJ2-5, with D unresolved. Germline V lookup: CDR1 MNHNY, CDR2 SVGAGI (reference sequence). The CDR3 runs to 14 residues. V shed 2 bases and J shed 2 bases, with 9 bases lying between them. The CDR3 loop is CASSYPGPQETQYF. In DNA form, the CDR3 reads TGTGCCAGCAGTTACCCCGGGCCGCAAGAGACCCAGTACTTC.

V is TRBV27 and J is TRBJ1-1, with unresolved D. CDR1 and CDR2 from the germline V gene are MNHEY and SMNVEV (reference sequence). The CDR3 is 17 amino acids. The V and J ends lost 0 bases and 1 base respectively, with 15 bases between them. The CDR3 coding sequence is TGTGCCAGCAGTTTATCGCTCAATGGGATTCGGAACACTGAAGCTTTCTTT. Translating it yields CASSLSLNGIRNTEAFF.

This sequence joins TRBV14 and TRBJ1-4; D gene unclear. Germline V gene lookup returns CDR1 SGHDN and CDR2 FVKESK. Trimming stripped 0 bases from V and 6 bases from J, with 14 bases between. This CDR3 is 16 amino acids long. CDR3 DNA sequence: TGTGCCAGCAGCCAAGATCGATTAGGAATCCATGAAAAACTGTTTTTT. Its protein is CASSQDRLGIHEKLFF.

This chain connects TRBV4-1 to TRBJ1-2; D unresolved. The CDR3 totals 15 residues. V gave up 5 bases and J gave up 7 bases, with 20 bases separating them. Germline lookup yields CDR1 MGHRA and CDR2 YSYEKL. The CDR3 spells CASSYPGSLVGGYTF. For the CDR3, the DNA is TGCGCCAGCAGCTACCCGGGGTCCTTGGTGGGTGGCTACACCTTC.